This is a list of T cell receptor beta chains from one sample in a study of OX40 agonist ivuxolimab in advanced cancers. Repertoires were generated with immunoSEQ multiplex PCR, while TCRdb's copy carries only in-frame clones and drops some. The sample has 20,000 to 25,000 clones, around 80% seen once. The specimen was CD4+ or CD8+ T cells sorted from blood, collected in a trial of the OX40 agonist ivuxolimab. Receptor source: an adult with an advanced solid tumor such as melanoma, head and neck, liver or kidney cancer. Each CDR3 is given with its conserved first and last residue. A D gene is named only where the DNA matches it firmly. For some rows the clone size is stated as once, few or many, or as a class when expanded; others skip it.

J | size | D | V | CDR3 | DNA
TRBJ1-5 | . | . | TRBV9 | CASSRDSYQPQHF | TGTGCCAGCAGCCGAGATAGTTATCAGCCCCAGCATTTT
TRBJ1-1 | . | . | TRBV4-1 | CASSQAESGAVGTEAFF | TGCGCCAGCAGCCAAGCGGAGTCAGGGGCCGTTGGCACTGAAGCTTTCTTT
TRBJ2-7 | . | . | TRBV27 | CASSSTGFDEQYF | TGTGCCAGCAGTTCAACAGGGTTCGACGAGCAGTACTTC
TRBJ1-5 | . | TRBD1 | TRBV4-1 | CASSQDAPGQNQPQHF | TGCGCCAGCAGCCAAGACGCGCCGGGACAGAATCAGCCCCAGCATTTT
TRBJ2-5 | once | . | TRBV25-1 | CASSKPRANRETQYF | TGTGCCAGCAGTAAACCGAGGGCCAATAGGGAGACCCAGTACTTC
TRBJ1-1 | . | . | TRBV30 | CAWSRNEAFF | TGTGCCTGGAGTCGAAACGAAGCTTTCTTT
TRBJ2-1 | . | TRBD2 | TRBV9 | CASGYSIFGTSGYNEQFF | TGTGCCAGCGGATACAGCATCTTCGGGACTAGCGGGTACAATGAGCAGTTCTTC
TRBJ2-3 | . | TRBD1 | TRBV27 | CASSLLDRGTDTQYF | TGTGCCAGCAGTTTATTAGACAGGGGGACAGATACGCAGTATTTT
TRBJ2-7 | once | . | TRBV10-3 | CAISDAGRSYEQYF | TGTGCCATCAGTGACGCCGGACGGTCTTACGAGCAGTACTTC
TRBJ1-4 | . | . | TRBV6-5 | CASSEGNEKLFF | TGTGCCAGCAGTGAGGGTAATGAAAAACTGTTTTTT
TRBJ2-7 | . | . | TRBV9 | CASSPGGLAVEQYF | TGTGCCAGCAGCCCAGGAGGCTTGGCCGTAGAGCAGTACTTC
TRBJ1-5 | once | . | TRBV7-9 | CASSSGPQPQHF | TGTGCCAGCAGCTCCGGACCTCAGCCCCAGCATTTT
TRBJ2-5 | . | TRBD1 | TRBV9 | CASKGTGQETQYF | TGTGCCAGCAAGGGGACAGGCCAAGAGACCCAGTACTTC
TRBJ2-7 | few | . | TRBV5-1 | CASSLHTASSYEQYF | TGCGCCAGCAGCTTGCATACAGCCAGCTCCTACGAGCAGTACTTC
TRBJ2-1 | . | . | TRBV9 | CASSVDPAEQFF | TGTGCCAGCAGCGTAGATCCCGCGGAGCAGTTCTTC
TRBJ1-5 | once | . | TRBV5-5 | CASSLEGGGNQPQHF | TGTGCCAGCAGCTTGGAAGGGGGTGGCAATCAGCCCCAGCATTTT